A single sample is the source of the 32 T cell receptor beta chains below, sequenced in a study of blood T cell repertoires in COVID-19. The repertoire was sequenced with immunoSEQ multiplex PCR; TCRdb's copy has only in-frame clones and lacks some. The sample has about 270,000 clones, about 85% seen once. Sequenced material: peripheral blood. The source is a human donor in a cohort sampled during active COVID-19.

This sequence joins TRBV27 and TRBJ1-1; D remains ambiguous. Germline CDR1 and CDR2: MNHEY and SMNVEV (reference sequence). The V end was cut by 3 bases, the J end by 4 bases, with 9 bases between. This CDR3 spans 13 amino acids. The CDR3, as DNA: TGTGCCAGCAGTTTCGGAGGTGGCACTGAAGCTTTCTTT. Its translation is CASSFGGGTEAFF.

This chain links TRBV9 with TRBJ1-1, with D perhaps TRBD1 (6 bases). Trimming stripped 4 bases from V and 0 bases from J, with 13 bases between. Germline-derived CDR1 and CDR2 are SGDLS and YYNGEE. The CDR3 extends over 15 amino acids. For the CDR3, the DNA is TGTGCCAGCAGCCCTCGGACAGTCCTGAACACTGAAGCTTTCTTT. It codes for CASSPRTVLNTEAFF.

The chain combines TRBV10-3 with TRBJ2-7, with 8 bases aligning to TRBD2. The junction had 7 bases not matched to a gene; V was cut back by 6 bases and J by 0 bases. This CDR3 comprises 15 residues. CDR1 and CDR2 (germline): ENHRY, SYGVKD. This chain's CDR3 is CAISDPSGSSYEQYF. The DNA of the CDR3 is TGTGCCATCAGCGATCCTAGCGGGTCCTCCTACGAGCAGTACTTC.

The chain joins TRBV7-2 to TRBJ1-1; D may be TRBD1 (6 bases). CDR3 length equals 15 residues. CDR1 is SGHTA, CDR2 FQGNSA, per germline. Trimming pared 5 bases from V and 0 bases from J, leaving 13 bases between. This CDR3 is CASSPPGAMNTEAFF. For the CDR3, the DNA is TGTGCCAGCAGCCCACCAGGGGCCATGAACACTGAAGCTTTCTTT.

The rearrangement uses TRBV9 and TRBJ2-3; 7 bases align to TRBD2. CDR3 size: 15 residues. Per germline, CDR1 SGDLS and CDR2 YYNGEE. Trimming removed 3 bases from V and 2 bases from J; junction bases left unmatched: 6. The CDR3 nucleotides read TGTGCCAGCAGCGGCTCTAGCGGACTCACAGATACGCAGTATTTT. This encodes CASSGSSGLTDTQYF.

The V and J genes are TRBV5-4 and TRBJ2-2; no firm D call. The CDR3 loop spans 14 amino acids. Deletions cut 0 bases from V and 4 bases from J, with 7 bases between. The germline CDR1 and CDR2 sequences are SGHNT and YYREEE (reference sequence). DNA of the CDR3: TGTGCCAGCAGCTTGGGGCCCTCCACCGGGGAGCTGTTTTTT. Translation: CASSLGPSTGELFF.

This clone was found once. The CDR3 nucleotides are TGTGCCAGCAGTTACCCGACAGGGGTGGTCGAGCAGTACTTC. Translating it yields CASSYPTGVVEQYF. J is TRBJ2-7 and V is TRBV6-2 or TRBV6-3, with 8 bases identical to TRBD1. This CDR3 is 14 amino acids long. Germline assignment: CDR1 MNHEY and CDR2 SVGEGT. The trim removed 2 bases at V and 6 bases at J, leaving 6 bases unmatched.

This clone has only a few counts. The genes are TRBV9 and TRBJ2-1, with TRBD2 matching 7 bases. V lost 4 bases to trimming and J lost 3 bases; unmatched junction nucleotides: 4. Per germline, CDR1 SGDLS and CDR2 YYNGEE. There are 14 residues in the CDR3. For the CDR3, the DNA is TGTGCCAGCAGCACTTCGGGAGGCTACAATGAGCAGTTCTTC. Its protein is CASSTSGGYNEQFF.

This clone was detected a few times. The rearrangement uses TRBV18 and TRBJ2-2; 10 bases line up with TRBD1. This CDR3 region has 15 residues. V shed 3 bases and J 7 bases; nucleotides not matched to a gene: 5. Germline V gives CDR1 KGHSH, CDR2 LQKENI. CDR3 in amino acids: CASSPAGQGSGELFF. The CDR3 bases are TGTGCCAGCTCACCGGCGGGACAGGGGAGCGGGGAGCTGTTTTTT. The whole variable domain, filled in from reference TRBV18 and TRBJ2-2, reads NAGVMQNPRHLVRRRGQEARLRCSPMKGHSHVYWYRQLPEEGLKFMVYLQKENIIDESGMPKERFSAEFPKEGPSILRIQQVVRGDSAAYFCASSPAGQGSGELFFGEGSRLTVL.

In nucleotides, the CDR3 is TGTGCCAGCAGGAACAGGGATTATGAGCAGTTCTTC. Protein: CASRNRDYEQFF. The rearrangement uses TRBV7-9 and TRBJ2-1, with TRBD1 as a possible D gene (6 bases). This CDR3 has 12 amino acids. Germline V lookup: CDR1 SEHNR, CDR2 FQNEAQ (reference sequence). Trimming cost V 6 bases and J 8 bases, with 11 bases left between them. The entire variable domain, with the rest obtained from reference TRBV7-9 and TRBJ2-1, is as follows: DTGVSQNPRHKITKRGQNVTFRCDPISEHNRLYWYRQTLGQGPEFLTYFQNEAQLEKSRLLSDRFSAERPKGSFSTLEIQRTEQGDSAMYLCASRNRDYEQFFGPGTRLTVL.

This clone was seen a handful of times. V is TRBV18 and J is TRBJ1-2, with 9 positions matching TRBD1. J gave up 6 bases and V 5 bases, and 4 bases lay outside the gene matches. The CDR3 contains 13 residues. The V gene's germline CDR1 is KGHSH and CDR2 LQKENI. This chain's CDR3 is CASSRQGVDGYTF. CDR3 sequence (DNA): TGTGCCAGCTCAAGACAGGGGGTAGATGGCTACACCTTC.

The chain couples TRBV7-2 to TRBJ2-7; D might be TRBD2 (5 bases). The CDR3 length is 14 residues. Germline V gene data show CDR1 as SGHTA and CDR2 as FQGNSA. V was trimmed by 3 bases and J by 10 bases, leaving 19 bases between them. The CDR3 region is CASSLSPLAFNQYF. DNA of the CDR3: TGTGCCAGCAGCTTGTCCCCTCTAGCCTTCAACCAGTACTTC.

For the CDR3, the DNA is TGTGCCAGCAGCCCCTTATCCTACAATGAGCAGTTCTTC. Translating gives CASSPLSYNEQFF. This sequence joins TRBV9 and TRBJ2-1; D remains unclear. There are 13 residues in the CDR3. Germline CDR1 and CDR2: SGDLS and YYNGEE. Trimming pared 4 bases from V and 1 base from J, leaving 6 bases between.

This clone was seen ten or more times. The chain has TRBV7-2 and TRBJ1-2; TRBD1 aligns across 11 bases. CDR3 length: 14 residues. The germline CDR1 and CDR2 sequences are SGHTA and FQGNSA. V gave up 4 bases and J gave up 4 bases; unmatched junction bases: 2. The CDR3 is CASSSDRGPYGYTF. CDR3 coding DNA: TGTGCCAGCAGCTCGGACAGGGGGCCCTATGGCTACACCTTC.

The chain combines TRBV19 with TRBJ2-2; 9 nucleotides agree with TRBD1. The CDR3 contains 14 residues. Germline V gene lookup returns CDR1 LNHDA and CDR2 SQIVND (reference sequence). Trimming at V came to 5 bases and at J to 6 bases, leaving 4 bases not matched to a gene. CDR3: CASSSDRGAGELFF. The CDR3 bases are TGTGCCAGTAGTTCGGACAGGGGCGCCGGGGAGCTGTTTTTT. The whole variable domain, filled in from reference TRBV19 and TRBJ2-2, reads DGGITQSPKYLFRKEGQNVTLSCEQNLNHDAMYWYRQDPGQGLRLIYYSQIVNDFQKGDIAEGYSVSREKKESFPLTVTSAQKNPTAFYLCASSSDRGAGELFFGEGSRLTVL.

This CDR3 is CASTGQSTDTQYF. The CDR3 DNA sequence: TGTGCCAGCACGGGACAGAGCACAGATACGCAGTATTTT. This sequence joins TRBV12-3 or TRBV12-4 and TRBJ2-3; 7 bases align to TRBD1. J gave up 0 bases and V 7 bases, and 1 base lay outside the gene matches. This CDR3 has 13 residues.

The gene calls are TRBV9 and TRBJ1-2; 10 bases are a match to TRBD1. The CDR3 contains 17 residues. With 0 bases clipped from V and 4 bases from J, the junction kept 9 bases outside the gene matches. The germline CDR1 and CDR2 sequences are SGDLS and YYNGEE. CDR3 coding DNA: TGTGCCAGCAGCGTAGCCGACAGGGGGCACGGGACCTATGGCTACACCTTC. Amino acids: CASSVADRGHGTYGYTF.

CDR3 nucleotide sequence: TGTGCCAGCAGCGGAGGTGGGACAGGGGTTTCACCCCTCCACTTT. As protein: CASSGGGTGVSPLHF. V and J are TRBV7-9 and TRBJ1-6, with 10 bases identical to TRBD1. Per germline, CDR1 SEHNR and CDR2 FQNEAQ (reference sequence). J lost 9 bases, V lost 5 bases, and 7 bases had no gene match. This CDR3 is built from 15 residues.

The genes are TRBV4-2 and TRBJ2-5; 7 nucleotides match TRBD1. The ends lost 4 bases at V and 3 bases at J; junction bases unmatched: 5. The CDR3 extends over 14 amino acids. The germline V gene has CDR1 LGHNA and CDR2 YNFKEQ. CDR3 sequence reads: CASSLDRDKETQYF. The CDR3 nucleotides are TGTGCCAGCAGCCTCGACAGGGACAAAGAGACCCAGTACTTC.

This rearrangement joins TRBV11-2 to TRBJ2-2; D is perhaps TRBD2 (6 bases). This CDR3 spans 16 amino acids. V was trimmed by 8 bases and J by 4 bases, leaving 20 bases between them. CDR1 and CDR2 (germline): SGHAT, FQNNGV. CDR3 bases: TGTGCCAGCTTCTCCCGTGGCGTCGGGAGCACCGGGGAGCTGTTTTTT. Translating it yields CASFSRGVGSTGELFF.

The chain has TRBV24-1 and TRBJ2-2; a possible D gene is TRBD2 (7 bases). Per the germline V gene, CDR1 is KGHDR and CDR2 is SFDVKD. V was pared by 9 bases and J by 0 bases, with 13 bases between. The CDR3 runs to 15 residues. CDR3 nucleotide sequence: TGTGCCACCGGGCGGGGGCTCGCGAACACCGGGGAGCTGTTTTTT. As protein: CATGRGLANTGELFF.

The rearrangement uses TRBV27 and TRBJ2-1, with TRBD2 identical over 12 bases. The V gene end was trimmed by 5 bases and the J gene end by 4 bases; junction bases not matched to a gene: 6. Germline V CDR1 and CDR2: MNHEY, SMNVEV (reference sequence). The CDR3 is 16 residues long. As DNA, the CDR3 is TGTGCCAGCAGTGACTCAACTAGCGGGAGGTACAATGAGCAGTTCTTC. Its translation: CASSDSTSGRYNEQFF.

The CDR3 region is CATRHSSGANNEQFF. The CDR3 DNA reads TGTGCCACGCGACACTCTAGCGGAGCGAACAATGAGCAGTTCTTC. The gene calls are TRBV6-5 and TRBJ2-1, with 7 bases identical to TRBD2. This CDR3 has 15 amino acids. Germline-derived CDR1 and CDR2 are MNHEY and SVGAGI. The V gene end was trimmed by 10 bases and the J gene end by 5 bases; junction bases not matched to a gene: 14.

J is TRBJ1-1 and V is TRBV2; no clear D. Deletions cut 6 bases from V and 1 base from J, with 12 bases between. The CDR3 has 14 residues. The germline gives CDR1 SNHLY, CDR2 FYNNEI. In nucleotides, the CDR3 is TGTGCCAGCAGCTTGGGGAGACAGAACACTGAAGCTTTCTTT. Translated: CASSLGRQNTEAFF.

Note on this clone: One end of the junction fails to match germline, which may point to a read error. This chain links TRBV27 with TRBJ1-5; D is uncertain. This CDR3 has 16 residues. The germline gives CDR1 MNHEY, CDR2 SMNVEV (reference sequence). The CDR3 sequence is CASSPDTFGSDQPQHF. Written as DNA, the CDR3 is TGTGCCAGCAGTCCAGACACTTTCGGTAGCGATCAGCCCCAGCATTTT.

The chain joins TRBV7-9 to TRBJ2-7; 12 bases fit TRBD2. Germline loops: CDR1 SEHNR, CDR2 FQNEAQ (reference sequence). V was pared by 4 bases and J by 5 bases, with 9 bases of the junction left unmatched. The CDR3 consists of 16 residues. CDR3 sequence (DNA): TGTGCCAGCAGCTGGACTAGCGGGACTGTTCTTAACGAGCAGTACTTC. Residues: CASSWTSGTVLNEQYF.

The genes are TRBV24-1 and TRBJ2-3, with D perhaps matching TRBD1 (5 bases). The ends were cut back, 5 bases at V and 2 bases at J, with 7 bases in the middle. The length of the CDR3 is 13 residues. The germline CDR1 and CDR2 sequences are KGHDR and SFDVKD. CDR3 bases: TGTGCCACCAGTGGGGGCCACACAGATACGCAGTATTTT. This sequence encodes CATSGGHTDTQYF.

V usage is TRBV5-1 and J usage is TRBJ1-3; TRBD1 matches at 7 bases. CDR3 length: 15 residues. Germline assignment: CDR1 SGHRS and CDR2 YFSETQ. The V gene end was trimmed by 0 bases and the J gene end by 2 bases; junction bases not matched to a gene: 2. The CDR3 reads CASSLGQGAGNTIYF. CDR3 bases: TGCGCCAGCAGCTTGGGGCAGGGGGCTGGAAACACCATATATTTT. The full variable domain, rest sourced from reference TRBV5-1 and TRBJ1-3, is KAGVTQTPRYLIKTRGQQVTLSCSPISGHRSVSWYQQTPGQGLQFLFEYFSETQRNKGNFPGRFSGRQFSNSRSEMNVSTLELGDSALYLCASSLGQGAGNTIYFGEGSWLTVV.

This chain connects TRBV2 to TRBJ1-4; the match to TRBD1 covers 8 bases. CDR1 is SNHLY, CDR2 FYNNEI, per germline. The J segment lost 5 bases and the V segment lost 6 bases, leaving 5 bases of the junction unmatched. This CDR3 has 14 amino acids. The DNA of the CDR3 is TGTGCCAGCAGGTACAGGGGGGGAAATGAAAAACTGTTTTTT. Residues: CASRYRGGNEKLFF.

For the CDR3, the DNA is TGTGCTAGTGGTTTGCCTAGCGGGGGTATCGAGCAGTACTTC. As protein: CASGLPSGGIEQYF. The gene calls are TRBV12-5 and TRBJ2-7; TRBD2 aligns across 10 bases. The germline V gene encodes CDR1 LGHNT and CDR2 FRNRAP. The CDR3 totals 14 residues. V was pared by 2 bases and J by 6 bases, with 4 bases of the junction left unmatched.

The chain couples TRBV7-6 to TRBJ2-7; 8 bases match TRBD2. The germline gives CDR1 SGHVS, CDR2 FNYEAQ. V dropped 5 bases and J dropped 2; count of bases not matched to a gene: 11. The CDR3 spans 16 residues. The CDR3 DNA reads as TGTGCCAGCAGCCCCGGGGGGGGACTAACCACCTACGAGCAGTACTTC. This sequence encodes CASSPGGGLTTYEQYF.

The rearrangement links TRBV24-1 to TRBJ2-2; a weak D match, TRBD2 (6 bases). There are 14 residues in the CDR3. Germline loops: CDR1 KGHDR, CDR2 SFDVKD. Between the trimmed V and J ends, which lost 7 bases and 0 bases, there was a span of 8 bases. DNA for the CDR3: TGTGCCACCAGAGGACTATCGAACACCGGGGAGCTGTTTTTT. It translates to CATRGLSNTGELFF.